A single sample gave rise to the 27 T cell receptor beta chains below, sequenced in a study of blood T cell repertoires in COVID-19. Sequenced by immunoSEQ multiplex PCR; TCRdb stores in-frame clones only, minus some. The table has about 150,000 clones, more than 60% seen once. The sample consisted of peripheral blood. All receptors come from a man in his forties or fifties with acute or convalescent COVID-19.

The CDR3 loop reads CASRRDLSEKLFF. CDR3 bases: TGTGCCAGCAGGCGAGACTTGAGTGAAAAACTGTTTTTT. The genes are TRBV7-8 and TRBJ1-4; D not certain. The CDR3 length is 13 residues. Germline-derived CDR1 and CDR2 are SGHVS and FQNEAQ. The V and J ends lost 6 bases and 7 bases respectively, with 12 bases between them. Full variable domain (rest looked up from reference TRBV7-8 and TRBJ1-4): GAGVSQSPRYKVAKRGQDVALRCDPISGHVSLFWYQQALGQGPEFLTYFQNEAQLDKSGLPSDRFFAERPEGSVSTLKIQRTQQEDSAVYLCASRRDLSEKLFFGSGTQLSVL.

The CDR3: CASSKGTGYTDTQYF. For the CDR3, the DNA is TGTGCCAGCAGCAAAGGGACAGGTTACACAGATACGCAGTATTTT. The chain uses TRBV11-2 and TRBJ2-3; 8 bases map to TRBD1. From germline, CDR1 is SGHAT and CDR2 FQNNGV. The V and J ends lost 5 bases and 2 bases, in that order; junction bases with no gene match: 6. There are 15 residues in the CDR3.

This clone occurred once. The CDR3 sequence is CASSSSPGSNTF. Here the CDR3 DNA reads TGTGCCAGCAGTTCCTCCCCCGGTTCTAACACCTTC. The V gene is TRBV6-6, the J gene TRBJ1-2; D unclear. In germline, CDR1 is MNHNY, CDR2 SVGAGI (reference sequence). This CDR3 spans 12 amino acids. Trimming pared 4 bases from V and 12 bases from J, leaving 15 bases between.

The CDR3 is CASSDPHREGIEAFF. The CDR3 DNA sequence: TGCGCCAGCAGTGACCCCCACAGGGAGGGGATTGAAGCTTTCTTT. This chain joins TRBV23-1 and TRBJ1-1; D is perhaps TRBD1 (6 bases). TRBV23-1 is sorted into the ORF group, with uncertain function. CDR3 length: 15 residues. V shed 5 bases and J shed 7 bases, with 20 bases lying between them.

The chain recombines TRBV12-3 or TRBV12-4 with TRBJ2-7, with D possibly being TRBD2 (5 bases). This CDR3 comprises 13 residues. Deletions cut 0 bases from V and 6 bases from J, with 9 bases between. This chain's CDR3 is CASSLAMAGEQYF. CDR3 DNA: TGTGCCAGCAGTTTAGCCATGGCGGGCGAGCAGTACTTC.

The chain has TRBV9 and TRBJ2-5; 15 nucleotides line up with TRBD2. V gave up 3 bases and J gave up 7 bases; unmatched junction bases: 7. Germline loops: CDR1 SGDLS, CDR2 YYNGEE. The CDR3 loop spans 16 amino acids. The chain's CDR3 is CASSAGLAGGGGTQYF. In nucleotides, the CDR3 is TGTGCCAGCAGCGCCGGACTAGCGGGGGGGGGCGGGACCCAGTACTTC.

The sample holds one count of this clone. The chain employs TRBV29-1 and TRBJ2-1; D is unclear. Per the germline V gene, CDR1 is SQVTM and CDR2 is ANQGSEA. Between the trimmed V and J ends, which lost 5 bases and 9 bases, there was a span of 17 bases. This CDR3 contains 13 residues. The CDR3 DNA sequence: TGCAGCGTTATCGGCGGCCCTATCGGTGAGCAGTTCTTC. Residues: CSVIGGPIGEQFF.

The rearrangement links TRBV6-5 to TRBJ2-1, with 14 bases fitting TRBD2. This CDR3 spans 16 amino acids. The V gene's germline CDR1 is MNHEY and CDR2 SVGAGI. Unmatched junction bases numbered 9, after V lost 6 bases and J lost 8 bases. Here the CDR3 reads CASRYLPGLAGDEQFF. DNA for the CDR3: TGTGCCAGCAGATACCTACCGGGACTAGCGGGGGATGAGCAGTTCTTC.

In DNA form, the CDR3 reads TGTGCCAGCAGTGACGAGGGTCGCGGGGAGCTGTTTTTT. Protein sequence: CASSDEGRGELFF. This chain links TRBV6-4 with TRBJ2-2; D possibly corresponds to TRBD2 (5 bases). Between the trimmed V and J ends, which lost 2 bases and 7 bases, there was a span of 8 bases. The CDR3 is 13 residues long. The germline CDR1 and CDR2 sequences are MRHNA and SNTAGT.

J is TRBJ1-2 and V is TRBV5-1, with 10 bases that match TRBD1. Germline V CDR1 and CDR2: SGHRS, YFSETQ. This CDR3 contains 15 residues. The trim removed 4 bases at V and 5 bases at J, leaving 8 bases unmatched. CDR3 residues: CASSATGTGAYGYTF. The CDR3 region has the DNA TGCGCCAGCAGCGCGACCGGGACAGGGGCGTATGGCTACACCTTC.

The V call is TRBV5-4, the J call TRBJ2-7; 7 bases fit TRBD1. Trimming took 4 bases from V and 5 from J; bases not matched to a gene: 9. In germline, CDR1 is SGHNT, CDR2 YYREEE (reference sequence). This CDR3 has 14 amino acids. The CDR3 region has the DNA TGTGCCAGCAGCACCCCGACAGGGTTGGACGAGCAGTACTTC. This gives the protein CASSTPTGLDEQYF.

The chain combines TRBV5-1 with TRBJ2-3; a possible D gene is TRBD2 (5 bases). The germline CDR1 and CDR2 sequences are SGHRS and YFSETQ. This CDR3 spans 14 amino acids. Trimming removed 6 bases from V and 2 bases from J, with 13 bases in between. CDR3 in DNA: TGCGCCAGCAAAAAAGACTACATCACAGATACGCAGTATTTT. Translated: CASKKDYITDTQYF.

This chain connects TRBV2 to TRBJ1-6, with 7 positions matching TRBD1. Germline V gene lookup returns CDR1 SNHLY and CDR2 FYNNEI. The CDR3 has 15 amino acids. Trimming at V came to 7 bases and at J to 9 bases, leaving 12 bases not matched to a gene. This CDR3 reads CASISDRDGGSPLHF. CDR3 sequence (DNA): TGTGCCAGCATTTCCGACAGGGACGGGGGTTCACCCCTCCACTTT.

The V gene is TRBV7-8, the J gene TRBJ2-3; 8 bases map to TRBD2. V was clipped by 4 bases and J by 2 bases; unmatched bases: 11. This CDR3 region has 17 residues. Germline V gene data show CDR1 as SGHVS and CDR2 as FQNEAQ. The CDR3 region is CASSSESRGGLTDTQYF. The CDR3 DNA sequence: TGTGCCAGCAGCTCCGAAAGTCGGGGGGGCCTCACAGATACGCAGTATTTT.

CDR3 sequence reads: CASSVGSWSSYNEQFF. CDR3 coding DNA: TGTGCCAGCAGCGTAGGGTCCTGGAGCTCCTACAATGAGCAGTTCTTC. The chain links TRBV9 to TRBJ2-1; D unresolved. The CDR3 has 16 residues. Trimming removed 0 bases at V and 0 bases at J, with 10 bases between. Germline V gene lookup returns CDR1 SGDLS and CDR2 YYNGEE.

V gene TRBV3-1 (or the pseudogene TRBV3-2) combines with J gene TRBJ2-5; 8 bases map to TRBD1. The germline gives CDR1 LGHDT, CDR2 YNNKEL (reference sequence). This CDR3 has 15 residues. V trimming: 1 base; J trimming: 2 bases; junction bases outside the gene matches: 3. CDR3 bases: TGTGCCAGCAGCCAAGGGACAGGGAATCAAGAGACCCAGTACTTC. Translation: CASSQGTGNQETQYF.

This chain connects TRBV4-2 to TRBJ2-1, with D maybe TRBD1 (5 bases). V shed 1 base and J shed 8 bases, with 12 bases lying between them. The CDR3 has 14 amino acids. CDR1 and CDR2 from the germline V gene are LGHNA and YNFKEQ. The CDR3 loop is CASSQGTGLDEQFF. CDR3 nucleotides: TGTGCCAGCAGCCAAGGCACAGGTTTGGATGAGCAGTTCTTC.

This clone was detected a few times. The chain recombines TRBV28 with TRBJ2-6; 8 positions match TRBD2. Germline assignment: CDR1 MDHEN and CDR2 SYDVKM. There are 19 residues in the CDR3. The V segment lost 8 bases and the J segment 2 bases; nucleotides outside the gene matches: 17. The CDR3 DNA reads as TGTGCCAGCGCCTCCCGGTGGCGGGGGGCCATGCCTGGGGCCAACGTCCTGACTTTC. Amino acids: CASASRWRGAMPGANVLTF.

This sequence joins TRBV2 and TRBJ2-3; 9 bases are shared with TRBD2. The CDR3 runs to 16 residues. J lost 3 bases, V lost 4 bases, and 8 bases had no gene match. In germline, CDR1 is SNHLY, CDR2 FYNNEI. CDR3 loop: CASSARAGGQTDTQYF. For the CDR3, the DNA is TGTGCCAGCAGTGCGAGGGCGGGGGGGCAAACAGATACGCAGTATTTT.

The chain recombines TRBV4-1 with TRBJ2-3, with D perhaps matching TRBD1 (5 bases). Germline assignment: CDR1 MGHRA and CDR2 YSYEKL. V was cut by 1 base and J by 6 bases, with 11 bases left in between. This CDR3 has 14 amino acids. The CDR3 spells CASSQGGPWDTQYF. The DNA for the CDR3 is TGCGCCAGCAGCCAAGGGGGCCCCTGGGATACGCAGTATTTT.

Of note for this clone: Other DNA sequences in the sample encode the same CDR3. The V and J genes are TRBV14 and TRBJ1-2; D is undetermined. V was cut by 0 bases and J by 4 bases, with 9 bases left in between. The CDR3 contains 14 residues. Germline CDR1 is SGHDN and CDR2 is FVKESK. The CDR3 DNA is TGTGCCAGCAGCCAAGATCTCGGTGGCTATGGCTACACCTTC. It encodes CASSQDLGGYGYTF.

The chain joins TRBV5-1 to TRBJ1-1; D perhaps matches TRBD1 (5 bases). There are 12 residues in the CDR3. CDR1 SGHRS and CDR2 YFSETQ come from the germline V gene. V lost 4 bases to trimming and J lost 8 bases, with 12 bases between them. The chain's CDR3 is CASSGGGSEAFF. The DNA of the CDR3 is TGCGCCAGCAGCGGGGGAGGGAGCGAAGCTTTCTTT.

This clone was counted only a few times. This chain links TRBV6-2 or TRBV6-3 with TRBJ1-6; 8 nucleotides agree with TRBD1. The CDR3 is made up of 15 amino acids. Losses at the gene ends were 1 base for V and 8 bases for J; bases not matched to a gene: 4. Germline V gene sequence: CDR1 MNHEY, CDR2 SVGEGT. The CDR3 region has the DNA TGTGCCAGCAGTTACTGGCAGGGGGCTGATTCACCCCTCCACTTT. Translation: CASSYWQGADSPLHF.

This rearrangement joins TRBV19 to TRBJ1-2; 12 bases align to TRBD1. Germline V CDR1 and CDR2: LNHDA, SQIVND (reference sequence). This CDR3 comprises 15 residues. Germline trimming cut 3 bases from V and 2 bases from J; bases unmatched to any gene: 1. The CDR3 loop is CASSMGQGANYGYTF. The CDR3 nucleotides are TGTGCCAGTAGTATGGGACAGGGGGCGAACTATGGCTACACCTTC.

The table lists this clone with a few counts. The chain carries TRBV18 and TRBJ2-2, with D possibly TRBD1 on 5 matching bases. Deletions cut 5 bases from V and 4 bases from J, with 17 bases between. The CDR3 runs 16 residues. Germline lookup yields CDR1 KGHSH and CDR2 LQKENI. CDR3 amino acids: CASSFMAGIGTGELFF. As DNA, the CDR3 is TGTGCCAGCTCATTCATGGCAGGGATTGGCACCGGGGAGCTGTTTTTT.

The chain is built from TRBV5-8 and TRBJ2-7, with 7 positions matching TRBD2. Trimming took 3 bases from V and 3 from J; bases not matched to a gene: 9. This CDR3 has 15 amino acids. Per germline, CDR1 SGHTS and CDR2 YDEGEE. The CDR3 here is CASSSTGGVGYEQYF. The DNA for the CDR3 is TGTGCCAGCAGCTCTACGGGGGGAGTGGGCTACGAGCAGTACTTC.

J is TRBJ2-2 and V is TRBV3-1 (or the pseudogene TRBV3-2); D call uncertain. CDR1 and CDR2 from the germline V gene are LGHDT and YNNKEL (reference sequence). Between the trimmed V and J ends, which lost 4 bases and 4 bases, there was a span of 10 bases. The CDR3 loop spans 14 amino acids. The CDR3 sequence is CASSRQDSTGELFF. The CDR3 bases are TGTGCCAGCAGCCGACAAGATTCCACCGGGGAGCTGTTTTTT.